This T cell receptor (beta chain) was retrieved from a study of control samples from healthy donors and cancer patients (dated by TCRdb to about 2020). This clone was picked up a small number of times. Its antigen remains unidentified. The input lacks base qualities; no much larger clone sits a single base away. The library was generated by the immunoSEQ multiplex PCR assay. This immuneACCESS table, as held by TCRdb, lists in-frame sequences with V and J called but not all clones. Of the missing ones, under half trace to an unresolved V gene in checked studies; the others have no known cause. Counted in this sample were about 130,000 clones; approximately 94% of them appeared once. The ten largest make up roughly 1.7% of the sample. V and J are trimmed by 4 bases and 3 bases, and the gene matches miss 9 bases of the junction. Its CDR3 holds 15 amino acids, cysteine through phenylalanine. Kept here is only the CDR3 DNA, which spans 45 bases and is read in frame from base 1. The germline V gene yields SGHRS for CDR1 and YFSETQ for CDR2.

The receptor comes from a man aged 50-59 years with head and neck cancer. What was sequenced was PBMCs. The sequence joins TRBV5-1 to TRBJ1-1, with 7 bases matching TRBD1. The sequence in DNA is TGCGCCAGCAGCCCGGGGACAGTGAGAGACACTGAAGCTTTCTTT. This translates into CASSPGTVRDTEAFF.